This TCR beta chain emerged from a study of blood T cell repertoires in COVID-19. Assay: immunoSEQ multiplex PCR; the TCRdb copy retains only in-frame clones and omits some. This sample has tens of thousands of clones; around four fifths occur once, and the top ten carry over 15%. In germline, CDR1 is SGHRS, CDR2 YFSETQ. This CDR3 is built from 15 residues. Trimming took 4 bases from V and 1 from J; bases not matched to a gene: 3. The chain is built from TRBV5-1 and TRBJ1-1; 11 nucleotides agree with TRBD1. The sample comprised peripheral blood. The source is a woman in her sixties with acute or convalescent COVID-19. CDR3 in DNA: TGCGCCAGCAGCGGACAGGGGGCAAGGAACACTGAAGCTTTCTTT. Its protein is CASSGQGARNTEAFF.